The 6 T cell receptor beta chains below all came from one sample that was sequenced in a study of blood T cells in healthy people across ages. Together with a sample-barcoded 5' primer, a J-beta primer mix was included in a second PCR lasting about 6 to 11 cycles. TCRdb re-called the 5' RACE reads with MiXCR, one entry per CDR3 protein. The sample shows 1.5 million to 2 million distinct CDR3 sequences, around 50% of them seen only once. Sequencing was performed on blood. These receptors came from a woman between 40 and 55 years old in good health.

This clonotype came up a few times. This CDR3 reads CASSTGFRQETQYF. The CDR3 DNA sequence: TGTGCCAGCAGTACAGGGTTTCGACAAGAGACCCAGTACTTC. The chain is built from TRBV12-3 or TRBV12-4 and TRBJ2-5; TRBD1 might be the D (6 bases). Deletions cut 5 bases from V and 2 bases from J, with 12 bases between. The CDR3 extends over 14 amino acids.

The CDR3 DNA reads as TGTGCCAGTAGCGACTCGGGACTAGCGTTCGAGCAGTACTTC. As protein: CASSDSGLAFEQYF. The chain links TRBV6-2 or TRBV6-3 to TRBJ2-7, with 10 bases aligning to TRBD2. Per germline, CDR1 MNHEY and CDR2 SVGEGT. Unmatched junction bases numbered 11, after V lost 9 bases and J lost 6 bases. The CDR3 loop spans 14 amino acids.

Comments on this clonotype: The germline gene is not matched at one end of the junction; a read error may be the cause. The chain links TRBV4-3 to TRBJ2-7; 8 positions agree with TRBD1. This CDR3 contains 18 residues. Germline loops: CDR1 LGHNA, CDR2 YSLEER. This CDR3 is CASSQCGRQDRDSCEQYF. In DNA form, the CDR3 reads TGCGCCAGCAGCCAATGTGGTCGTCAGGACAGGGACTCCTGCGAGCAGTACTTC.

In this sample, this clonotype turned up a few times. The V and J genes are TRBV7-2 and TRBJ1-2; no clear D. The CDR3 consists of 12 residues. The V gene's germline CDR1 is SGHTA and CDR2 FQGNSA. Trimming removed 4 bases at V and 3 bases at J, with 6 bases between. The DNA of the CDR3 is TGTGCCAGCAGCTCCTCATACTATGGCTACACCTTC. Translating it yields CASSSSYYGYTF.

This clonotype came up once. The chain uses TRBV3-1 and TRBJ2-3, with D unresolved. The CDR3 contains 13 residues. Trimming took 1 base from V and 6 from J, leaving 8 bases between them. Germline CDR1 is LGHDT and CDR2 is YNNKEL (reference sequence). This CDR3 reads CASSQAARDTQYF. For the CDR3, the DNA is TGTGCCAGCAGCCAAGCTGCTCGTGATACGCAGTATTTT.

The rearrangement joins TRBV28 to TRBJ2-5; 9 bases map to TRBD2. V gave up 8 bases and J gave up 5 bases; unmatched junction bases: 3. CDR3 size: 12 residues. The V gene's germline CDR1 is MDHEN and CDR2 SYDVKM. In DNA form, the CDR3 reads TGTGCCAGCGGCGGGGGGGTTGAGACCCAGTACTTC. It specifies CASGGGVETQYF.